This T cell receptor beta chain was observed in a study of blood T cell repertoires in COVID-19. Study details: From the United States, Italy and Spain came samples of acute and convalescent COVID-19. Sample material is recorded as cDNA or gDNA derived from T cells, B-cell-depleted T cells, or PBMCs.

Study processing details: By means of reference gene primer amplification, nucleated cell counts were estimated. TCRdb keeps only in-frame clones here, not all; method: immunoSEQ multiplex PCR. The V and J calls and clone size are taken from that table; D and trimming were inferred from the DNA. The sample gives about 180,000 clones, 84% of which show up once; 13% to 15% is in the top ten. This CDR3 has 15 residues. Unmatched junction bases numbered 6, after V lost 4 bases and J lost 6 bases. The germline gives CDR1 SGHRS, CDR2 YFSETQ. This receptor was obtained from a man younger than 30 with active or convalescent COVID-19. The genes are TRBV5-1 and TRBJ1-6; 8 nucleotides agree with TRBD1. The sample was peripheral blood. The CDR3 nucleotides are TGCGCCAGCAGCACCACAGGGGGTGGTAATTCACCCCTCCACTTT. It encodes CASSTTGGGNSPLHF.